This TCR beta chain was found in a study of blood T cell repertoires in COVID-19. In the original workflow: For nucleated cells, counts were estimated from reference gene primer amplification. The protocol was immunoSEQ multiplex PCR, while the TCRdb copy is restricted to in-frame clones and leaves out a portion. For V, J and clone size, that table is used; D and trimming come from the DNA. The sample lists a few hundred thousand clones, around 87% occurring once. This CDR3 has 14 amino acids. Trimming stripped 3 bases from V and 0 bases from J, with 9 bases between. Germline CDR1 SEHNR, CDR2 FQNEAQ (reference sequence).

This chain uses TRBV7-9 with TRBJ2-7; D gene unclear. Sequencing input: peripheral blood. The receptor was isolated from a woman in her forties or fifties who had recovered from COVID-19. CDR3 DNA sequence: TGTGCCAGCAGCTTCTCTGACACCTCCTACGAGCAGTACTTC. Protein: CASSFSDTSYEQYF.